This entry is about one T cell receptor (beta chain). CDR3 length: 16 residues. V gave up 2 bases and J gave up 10 bases; unmatched junction bases: 6. The V gene's germline CDR1 is LGHNA and CDR2 YSLEER. Only in-frame clones appear in the TCRdb table, and some are missing; sequencing was by immunoSEQ multiplex PCR. This table holds some 60,000 clones, 65% to 90% found once. This entry is derived from a study of T cells in tuberculosis. On the study more broadly: T cells were selected with CD1B tetramers loaded with glucose monomycolate.

Sorting used thawed, overnight-rested PBMC stained with anti-CD3, a viability dye and GMM-loaded CD1B tetramer. The CD1B tetramers carried C32 glucose monomycolate purified from Rhodococcus equi. PBMC for tetramer sorting were first depleted of CD14-expressing monocytes. From each donor, approximately 100,000 tetramer-negative cells were sorted. The gene calls are TRBV4-3 and TRBJ2-1; 15 nucleotides align to TRBD2. The sequenced sample consisted of CD1b-GMM tetramer-negative cells sorted from PBMCs. The TCR was taken from an adult woman with latent tuberculosis. This chain's CDR3 is CASSQMGLAGGGEQFF. The CDR3 nucleotides read TGCGCCAGCAGCCAAATGGGACTAGCGGGGGGCGGAGAGCAGTTCTTC.